The present TCR beta chain was sequenced within a study of CD8 T cells in ankylosing spondylitis (dated by TCRdb to about 2017). General notes on the study: To find TCR variants linked to disease, the study profiled T cell receptor beta repertoires in ankylosing spondylitis patients and healthy donors. In total, the full study cohort was made up of nearly 110 healthy donors and 25 to 30 ankylosing spondylitis patients. Peripheral blood was sampled, and synovial fluid was additionally collected from ankylosing spondylitis patients. General conclusions and limits of the study: A TCR beta motif made up of 7 to 9 highly homologous amino acid variants appeared to be characteristic of blood from ankylosing spondylitis patients. The disease-linked clones were reported to be significantly enriched in matched synovial fluid samples from ankylosing spondylitis patients. Some motif variants had previously been reported in the synovial fluid and blood of reactive arthritis patients, which suggests shared mechanisms of disease initiation. In peripheral blood, the disease-linked clones were found at relatively low frequencies and had a CD8+ phenotype.

For sequencing, an Illumina HiSeq 2500 was employed. Quantitative 5'-RACE with molecular barcodes was used to prepare TCR beta libraries. Per the source publication's procedure: A new computational method, built on a probabilistic model of VDJ rearrangement, was used to identify disease-linked TCR variants. TCRdb handled the public reads itself, with Q25 trimming in fastp and clone calling in MiXCR, and kept productive beta chains. Under each unique CDR3 protein, matching rows form one entry showing the most common genes and DNA. In this record, the V and J calls reflect TCRdb's handling and not the investigators' own analysis. This sample gives roughly 180,000 distinct CDR3 sequences in total; about 13% of them show up just once. The ten top clones hold more than 15% of the sample. About this clonotype itself: What antigen it recognizes has not been identified. Nothing much larger sits one base from this clone, and base qualities are not available.

Relative to germline, V is 1 base shorter and J is 3 bases shorter, with 10 bases between their ends. The CDR3 goes from the cysteine to the phenylalanine over 13 residues. The only DNA kept is the CDR3, 39 bases in frame from the first base. CDR1 is given as SQVTM and CDR2 as ANQGSEA, both from the germline V gene. What was sequenced was blood, either unsorted or a sorted T cell fraction (not recorded which). The receptor comes from a male donor with ankylosing spondylitis or in good health (not recorded which). The chain joins TRBV29-1 to TRBJ2-7, with no confident D gene call. The nucleotide sequence reads as follows: TGCAGCGTTGAAGCCCCGCAGGACTACGAGCAGTACTTC. It translates to CSVEAPQDYEQYF.